This T cell receptor (beta chain) is from a study of CD8+CD57+ T cells in acquired aplastic anemia. The CDR3 is 16 residues long. After removal of 3 bases from V and 2 bases from J, the junction contained 8 bases not matched to a gene. Germline CDR1 reads SGHRS; CDR2 reads YFSETQ. This clonotype came up many times. Only patients with CD8+CD57+ cell expansion on flow cytometry were chosen for sequencing. It was genomic DNA that served as the template for profiling TCR beta VDJ and CDR3. TCRdb recomputed calls from the reads with MiXCR, one row per CDR3 protein. The data hold 150,000 to 200,000 distinct CDR3 sequences, with roughly 50% observed a single time.

This sequence originates from a human donor with aplastic anemia. Sequenced: sorted CD4+, CD8+, or CD8+CD57+ T cells (not recorded which) from PBMCs. This chain links TRBV5-1 with TRBJ2-3; 8 bases are a match to TRBD2. CDR3 sequence (DNA): TGCGCCAGCAGCTCCCGCGGAGCGGGGGACACAGATACGCAGTATTTT. As protein: CASSSRGAGDTDTQYF. The full variable domain, in which reference TRBV5-1 and TRBJ2-3 provide the parts outside the CDR3, is KAGVTQTPRYLIKTRGQQVTLSCSPISGHRSVSWYQQTPGQGLQFLFEYFSETQRNKGNFPGRFSGRQFSNSRSEMNVSTLELGDSALYLCASSSRGAGDTDTQYFGPGTRLTVL.